What follows are 21 T cell receptor beta chains derived from one specimen sequenced in a study of post-analysis software for immune sequencing data. Built from TCR beta cDNA, the libraries had unique molecular identifiers in them. TCRdb itself ran the PCR reads through MiXCR, one entry per CDR3 protein. Among roughly 700,000 distinct CDR3 sequences, less than 35% were seen once, and the ten largest hold roughly 0.53%. No antigen has been identified for these receptors. Whole-study findings and limits: Relative to controls, patients had 4 or 5 TRBV segments at higher frequency, with TRBV5-6, TRBV5-1 and TRBV20-1 among these.

Sequencing used blood. These TCRs come from a girl aged 10 to 17 with multiple sclerosis.

The chain carries TRBV27 and TRBJ2-7; 7 bases agree with TRBD2. CDR1 is MNHEY and CDR2 is SMNVEV in the germline V gene (reference sequence). V lost 5 bases, J lost 2 bases, and 12 bases stayed unmatched. The CDR3 runs 16 residues. For the CDR3, the DNA is TGTGCCAGCAGTCCGAGCCTGGCGGGAGCAACCTACGAGCAGTACTTC. It yields the protein CASSPSLAGATYEQYF.

This chain's CDR3 is CSARDFRVGEKLFF. The CDR3 DNA reads TGCAGTGCTAGAGATTTTCGGGTTGGTGAAAAACTGTTTTTT. The rearrangement joins TRBV20-1 to TRBJ1-4, with D unresolved. The CDR3 is 14 residues long. Trimming removed 0 bases at V and 7 bases at J, with 12 bases between. From germline, CDR1 is DFQATT and CDR2 SNEGSKA (reference sequence).

This clonotype was counted only a few times. The V gene is TRBV6-5, the J gene TRBJ2-5, with 16 bases fitting TRBD2. CDR1 and CDR2 from the germline V gene are MNHEY and SVGAGI. V lost 5 bases, J lost 7 bases, and 7 bases stayed unmatched. The CDR3 has 16 amino acids. CDR3 nucleotide sequence: TGTGCCAGCAGTCGTGGGACTAGCGGGAGGGTAATGACCCAGTACTTC. This encodes CASSRGTSGRVMTQYF.

The chain couples TRBV5-1 to TRBJ2-6; unclear D gene. Trimming stripped 4 bases from V and 0 bases from J, with 8 bases between. This CDR3 has 15 amino acids. Per the germline V gene, CDR1 is SGHRS and CDR2 is YFSETQ. CDR3 sequence reads: CASSKALSGANVLTF. The CDR3 nucleotides read TGCGCCAGCAGCAAGGCCCTCTCTGGGGCCAACGTCCTGACTTTC.

The rearrangement joins TRBV20-1 to TRBJ2-3; D unresolved. V lost 1 base to trimming and J lost 6 bases, with 14 bases between them. The CDR3 runs to 14 residues. Germline-derived CDR1 and CDR2 are DFQATT and SNEGSKA (reference sequence). The CDR3 loop is CSARGRRAGDTQYF. The CDR3 nucleotides are TGCAGTGCTAGAGGCCGACGGGCCGGGGATACGCAGTATTTT.

A remark on this clonotype: One end of the junction fails to match germline, which may point to a read error. The V and J genes are TRBV29-1 and TRBJ1-4; D unresolved. CDR3 length equals 10 residues. The V gene's germline CDR1 is SQVTM and CDR2 ANQGSEA. The CDR3 bases are TGCAACGTTCTCGATGAAAAACTGTTTTTT. It is translated as CNVLDEKLFF.

The CDR3 DNA sequence: TGTGCCAGCAGCAAAAAAGGGACAGGGGGCTTCAACGAGCAGTACTTC. This gives the protein CASSKKGTGGFNEQYF. The V and J genes are TRBV7-2 and TRBJ2-5; 12 bases line up with TRBD1. The J call is in doubt because the DNA end fits TRBJ2-7 better. This CDR3 contains 16 residues. CDR1 and CDR2 (germline): SGHTA, FQGNSA.

The chain is built from TRBV27 and TRBJ2-2, with D hard to call. CDR1 and CDR2 from the germline V gene are MNHEY and SMNVEV (reference sequence). The CDR3 totals 13 residues. V lost 7 bases and J lost 8, with 14 bases in between. CDR3: CASTEKGWGELFF. The CDR3 DNA reads TGTGCCAGCACCGAGAAAGGGTGGGGGGAGCTGTTTTTT.

In this sample, this clonotype turned up a few times. This rearrangement joins TRBV20-1 to TRBJ1-1; D perhaps matches TRBD1 (6 bases). The CDR3 extends over 10 amino acids. In germline, CDR1 is DFQATT, CDR2 SNEGSKA (reference sequence). The V and J ends lost 3 bases and 12 bases respectively, with 11 bases between them. The DNA for the CDR3 is TGCAGTGCTAGGGGGCAGGGGACTTTCTTT. It encodes CSARGQGTFF.

This clonotype was picked up a small number of times. This chain links TRBV5-1 with TRBJ2-1; 10 nucleotides align to TRBD2. Germline assignment: CDR1 SGHRS and CDR2 YFSETQ. Trimming took 1 base from V and 5 from J; bases not matched to a gene: 12. The CDR3 is 18 residues long. CDR3 in DNA: TGCGCCAGCAGCTTGATCCCTCAGGGTAGCGGGGGGAACAATGAGCAGTTCTTC. It specifies CASSLIPQGSGGNNEQFF. The complete variable domain, with remaining parts taken from reference TRBV5-1 and TRBJ2-1, reads KAGVTQTPRYLIKTRGQQVTLSCSPISGHRSVSWYQQTPGQGLQFLFEYFSETQRNKGNFPGRFSGRQFSNSRSEMNVSTLELGDSALYLCASSLIPQGSGGNNEQFFGPGTRLTVL.

CDR3 DNA sequence: TGTGCCAGCAGCTGGGAGGACTATGGCTACACCTTC. It yields the protein CASSWEDYGYTF. The chain combines TRBV5-4 with TRBJ1-2; D gene uncertain. V was pared by 3 bases and J by 3 bases, with 6 bases between. The germline V gene encodes CDR1 SGHNT and CDR2 YYREEE (reference sequence). The CDR3 runs to 12 residues. Based on the CDR3 plus reference TRBV5-4 and TRBJ1-2, the full variable domain is ETGVTQSPTHLIKTRGQQVTLRCSSQSGHNTVSWYQQALGQGPQFIFQYYREEENGRGNFPPRFSGLQFPNYSSELNVNALELDDSALYLCASSWEDYGYTFGSGTRLTVV.

The chain recombines TRBV9 with TRBJ2-3, with 8 bases lining up with TRBD1. V shed 0 bases and J 2 bases; nucleotides not matched to a gene: 2. The CDR3 sequence is 15 residues long. Germline lookup yields CDR1 SGDLS and CDR2 YYNGEE. The CDR3 protein is CASSVGTGITDTQYF. CDR3 bases: TGTGCCAGCAGCGTAGGGACAGGGATCACAGATACGCAGTATTTT. Full variable domain (missing parts from reference TRBV9 and TRBJ2-3): DSGVTQTPKHLITATGQRVTLRCSPRSGDLSVYWYQQSLDQGLQFLIQYYNGEERAKGNILERFSAQQFPDLHSELNLSSLELGDSALYFCASSVGTGITDTQYFGPGTRLTVL.

V and J are TRBV7-9 and TRBJ2-4; D ambiguous. Per germline, CDR1 SEHNR and CDR2 FQNEAQ (reference sequence). Trimming removed 5 bases at V and 9 bases at J, with 8 bases between. This CDR3 has 11 residues. CDR3 region: CASSPTGIQYF. Written as DNA, the CDR3 is TGTGCCAGCAGCCCAACTGGCATTCAGTACTTC.

This sequence joins TRBV28 and TRBJ2-5; 8 bases are a match to TRBD2. This CDR3 region has 17 residues. From germline, CDR1 is MDHEN and CDR2 SYDVKM. V shed 10 bases and J 5 bases; nucleotides not matched to a gene: 21. CDR3 bases: TGTGCCACCACTGGACTGGAGACTAGCGCGGTCCGGGAGACCCAGTACTTC. It encodes CATTGLETSAVRETQYF.

The chain combines TRBV3-1 with TRBJ2-1; D possibly corresponds to TRBD2 (6 bases). The CDR3 consists of 14 residues. V was pared by 1 base and J by 9 bases, with 13 bases between. Per the germline V gene, CDR1 is LGHDT and CDR2 is YNNKEL (reference sequence). The CDR3 here is CASSQVSSGGEQFF. CDR3 DNA sequence: TGTGCCAGCAGCCAAGTTAGTTCCGGGGGTGAGCAGTTCTTC.

This chain uses TRBV29-1 with TRBJ1-2; D gene unclear. Trimming pared 7 bases from V and 4 bases from J, leaving 16 bases between. Per the germline V gene, CDR1 is SQVTM and CDR2 is ANQGSEA. The CDR3 sequence is 13 residues long. CDR3 sequence reads: CSADKGLGYGYTF. As DNA, the CDR3 is TGCAGCGCTGACAAAGGGCTCGGCTATGGCTACACCTTC.

The sample holds a few counts of this clonotype. The rearrangement uses TRBV5-1 and TRBJ2-2, with a tentative D call TRBD2 (5 bases). Between the trimmed V and J ends, which lost 1 base and 6 bases, there was a span of 7 bases. This CDR3 contains 13 residues. Per the germline V gene, CDR1 is SGHRS and CDR2 is YFSETQ. DNA for the CDR3: TGCGCCAGCAGCTTGACGGGGTCCGGGGAGCTGTTTTTT. This gives the protein CASSLTGSGELFF.

The chain uses TRBV20-1 and TRBJ2-3, with D possibly called TRBD1 or TRBD2 (5 bases each). Germline CDR1 and CDR2: DFQATT and SNEGSKA (reference sequence). This CDR3 region has 17 residues. V was shortened by 3 bases and J by 0 bases, with 19 bases between the two germline ends. CDR3 coding DNA: TGCAGTGCTAGCCTTCACGGGACCACCCCTAGCACAGATACGCAGTATTTT. Encoded protein: CSASLHGTTPSTDTQYF.

Turning to this clonotype: Possible read error: a much larger clone is one base away. This chain joins TRBV29-1 and TRBJ2-7, with TRBD1 matching 8 bases. Germline V gives CDR1 SQVTM, CDR2 ANQGSEA. J was trimmed by 6 bases and V by 4 bases; bases with no gene match: 5. The CDR3 is 12 amino acids. CDR3 region: CSVAGGPREQYF. CDR3 in DNA: TGCAGCGTTGCAGGGGGCCCCCGCGAGCAGTACTTC.

This clonotype was found many times. This chain uses TRBV29-1 with TRBJ1-1; 8 nucleotides align to TRBD1. Germline CDR1 is SQVTM and CDR2 is ANQGSEA. After removal of 4 bases from V and 0 bases from J, the junction contained 7 bases not matched to a gene. The CDR3 has 15 amino acids. The CDR3 DNA follows: TGCAGCGTTGTGGTAACGGGACAGGTGAACACTGAAGCTTTCTTT. This gives the protein CSVVVTGQVNTEAFF.

V gene TRBV15 combines with J gene TRBJ2-5; no clear D. Deletions cut 0 bases from V and 6 bases from J, with 8 bases between. CDR1 and CDR2 (germline): LNHNV, YYDKDF (reference sequence). The CDR3 totals 13 residues. The CDR3 spells CATSRDRSQTQYF. CDR3 coding DNA: TGTGCCACCAGCAGAGATAGATCGCAGACCCAGTACTTC.